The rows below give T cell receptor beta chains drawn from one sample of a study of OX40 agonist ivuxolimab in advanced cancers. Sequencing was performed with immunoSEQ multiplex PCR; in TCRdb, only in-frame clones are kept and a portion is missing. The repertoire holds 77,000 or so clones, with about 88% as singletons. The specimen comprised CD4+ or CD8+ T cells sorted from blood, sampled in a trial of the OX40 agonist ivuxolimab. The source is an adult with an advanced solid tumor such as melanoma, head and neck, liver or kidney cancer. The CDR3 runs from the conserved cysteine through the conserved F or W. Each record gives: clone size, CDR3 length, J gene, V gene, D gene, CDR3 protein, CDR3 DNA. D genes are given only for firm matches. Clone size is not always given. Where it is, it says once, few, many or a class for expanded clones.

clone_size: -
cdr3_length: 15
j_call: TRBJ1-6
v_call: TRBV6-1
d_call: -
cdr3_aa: CASGDSGLYNSPLHF
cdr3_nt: TGTGCCAGCGGGGATTCGGGACTTTATAATTCACCCCTCCACTTT

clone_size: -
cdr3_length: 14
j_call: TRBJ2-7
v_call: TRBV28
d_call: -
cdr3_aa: CASSLADRYYEQYF
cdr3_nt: TGTGCCAGCAGTTTAGCTGACAGGTACTACGAGCAGTACTTC

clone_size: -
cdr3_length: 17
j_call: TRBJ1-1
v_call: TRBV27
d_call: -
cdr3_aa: CASSLGGGTPLNTEAFF
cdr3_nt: TGTGCCAGCAGCCTTGGTGGAGGTACCCCTTTGAACACTGAAGCTTTCTTT

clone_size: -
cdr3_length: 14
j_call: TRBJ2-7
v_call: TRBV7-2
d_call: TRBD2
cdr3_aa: CASSSSGNWLEQYF
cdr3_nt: TGTGCCAGCAGCTCGAGCGGGAATTGGCTCGAGCAGTACTTC

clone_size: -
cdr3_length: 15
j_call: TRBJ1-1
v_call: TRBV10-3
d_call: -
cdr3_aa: CAISSDLLGNTEAFF
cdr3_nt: TGTGCCATCAGTTCGGACCTCCTCGGGAACACTGAAGCTTTCTTT

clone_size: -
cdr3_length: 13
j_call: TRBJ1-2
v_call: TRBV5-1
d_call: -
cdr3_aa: CASSLDGSRGYTF
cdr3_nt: TGCGCCAGCAGCTTGGATGGCAGCAGGGGCTACACCTTC

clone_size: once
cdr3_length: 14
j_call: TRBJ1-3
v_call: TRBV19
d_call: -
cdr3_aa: CASSMQAVKDTIYF
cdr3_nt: TGTGCCAGTAGTATGCAGGCGGTGAAAGACACCATATATTTT

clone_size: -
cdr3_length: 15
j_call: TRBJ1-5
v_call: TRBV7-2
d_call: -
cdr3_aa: CASSLDGTTNQPQHF
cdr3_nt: TGTGCCAGCAGCTTAGACGGGACTACCAATCAGCCCCAGCATTTT

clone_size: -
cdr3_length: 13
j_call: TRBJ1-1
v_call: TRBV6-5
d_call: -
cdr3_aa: CASSTGGGTEAFF
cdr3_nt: TGTGCCAGCAGTACTGGGGGCGGTACTGAAGCTTTCTTT

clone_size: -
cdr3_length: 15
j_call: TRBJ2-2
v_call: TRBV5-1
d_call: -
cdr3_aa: CASSLFQLNTGELFF
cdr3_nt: TGCGCCAGCAGCTTGTTCCAATTGAACACCGGGGAGCTGTTTTTT

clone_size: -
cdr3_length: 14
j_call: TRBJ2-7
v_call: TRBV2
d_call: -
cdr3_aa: CASSEVRGPYEQYF
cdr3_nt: TGTGCCAGCAGTGAGGTCAGGGGCCCCTACGAGCAGTACTTC

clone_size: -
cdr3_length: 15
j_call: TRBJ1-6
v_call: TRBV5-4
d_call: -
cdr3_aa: CASSLGGGQDSPLHF
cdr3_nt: TGTGCCAGCAGCTTGGGTGGGGGGCAGGATTCACCCCTCCACTTT

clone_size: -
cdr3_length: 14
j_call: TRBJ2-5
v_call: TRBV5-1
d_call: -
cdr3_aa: CASSLVPGEETQYF
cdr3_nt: TGCGCCAGCAGCTTGGTTCCAGGGGAGGAGACCCAGTACTTC

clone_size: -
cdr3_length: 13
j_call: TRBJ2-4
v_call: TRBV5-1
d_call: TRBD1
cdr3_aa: CASSRGRGNIQYF
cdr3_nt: TGCGCCAGCAGCAGGGGGCGAGGAAACATTCAGTACTTC

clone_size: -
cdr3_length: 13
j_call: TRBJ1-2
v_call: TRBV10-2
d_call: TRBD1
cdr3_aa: CASSEFRGAGYTF
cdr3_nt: TGCGCCAGCAGTGAGTTCAGGGGGGCCGGCTACACCTTC

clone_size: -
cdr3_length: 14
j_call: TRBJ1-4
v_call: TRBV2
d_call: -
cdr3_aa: CASSQQATNEKLFF
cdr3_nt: TGTGCCAGCAGTCAACAAGCAACTAATGAAAAACTGTTTTTT

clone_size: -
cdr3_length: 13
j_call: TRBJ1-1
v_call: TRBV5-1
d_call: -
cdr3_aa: CASSLVGYTEAFF
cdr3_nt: TGCGCCAGCAGCTTGGTGGGGTACACTGAAGCTTTCTTT

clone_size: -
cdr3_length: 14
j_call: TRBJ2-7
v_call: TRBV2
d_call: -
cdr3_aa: CASSEGWGALEQYF
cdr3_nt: TGTGCCAGCAGTGAAGGTTGGGGAGCGCTTGAGCAGTACTTC

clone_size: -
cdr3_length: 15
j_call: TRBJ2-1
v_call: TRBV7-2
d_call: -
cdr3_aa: CASSSSPTTYNEQFF
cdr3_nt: TGTGCCAGCAGCTCTAGCCCCACTACCTACAATGAGCAGTTCTTC

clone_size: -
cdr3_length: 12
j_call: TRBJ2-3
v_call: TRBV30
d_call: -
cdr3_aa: CAWRSSSDTQYF
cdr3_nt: TGTGCCTGGAGATCCAGTTCAGATACGCAGTATTTT

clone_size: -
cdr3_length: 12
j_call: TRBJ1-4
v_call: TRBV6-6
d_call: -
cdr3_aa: CASRHNEEKLFF
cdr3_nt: TGTGCCAGCAGGCATAACGAGGAAAAACTGTTTTTT

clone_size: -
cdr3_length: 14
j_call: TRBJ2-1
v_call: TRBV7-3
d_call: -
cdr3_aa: CASSLSWTANEQFF
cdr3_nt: TGTGCCAGCAGCTTAAGTTGGACAGCCAATGAGCAGTTCTTC

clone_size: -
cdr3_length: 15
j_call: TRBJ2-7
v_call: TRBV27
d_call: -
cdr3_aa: CASSLSSQGRGEQYF
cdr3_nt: TGTGCCAGCAGTTTATCGTCGCAGGGAAGAGGTGAGCAGTACTTC

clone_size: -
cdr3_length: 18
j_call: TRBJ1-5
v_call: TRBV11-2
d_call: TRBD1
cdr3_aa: CASSLAPGQEHSNQPQHF
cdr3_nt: TGTGCCAGCAGCTTAGCCCCCGGACAGGAACATAGCAATCAGCCCCAGCATTTT

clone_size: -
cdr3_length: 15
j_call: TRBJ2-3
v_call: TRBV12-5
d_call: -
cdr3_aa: CASADGRTNTDTQYF
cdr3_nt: TGTGCTAGTGCCGACGGGCGAACTAACACAGATACGCAGTATTTT

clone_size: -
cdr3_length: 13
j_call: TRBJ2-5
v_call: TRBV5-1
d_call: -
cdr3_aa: CASSLDYQETQYF
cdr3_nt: TGCGCCAGCAGCTTGGACTATCAAGAGACCCAGTACTTC

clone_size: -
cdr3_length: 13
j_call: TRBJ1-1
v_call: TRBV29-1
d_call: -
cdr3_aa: CSVHGGSSTEAFF
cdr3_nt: TGCAGCGTCCACGGGGGGAGTAGTACTGAAGCTTTCTTT

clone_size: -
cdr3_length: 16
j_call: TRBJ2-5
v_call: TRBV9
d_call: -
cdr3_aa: CASSVEPGRKGETQYF
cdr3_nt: TGTGCCAGCAGCGTAGAACCCGGGAGAAAAGGCGAGACCCAGTACTTC

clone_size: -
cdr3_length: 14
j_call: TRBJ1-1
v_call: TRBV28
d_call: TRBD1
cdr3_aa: CASRLDGTVSEAFF
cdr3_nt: TGTGCCAGCAGGTTAGACGGGACAGTATCTGAAGCTTTCTTT

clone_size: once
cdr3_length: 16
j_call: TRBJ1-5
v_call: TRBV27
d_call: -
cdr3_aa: CASSSSGVLSNQPQHF
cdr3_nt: TGTGCCAGCAGTTCCTCAGGGGTCCTTAGCAATCAGCCCCAGCATTTT

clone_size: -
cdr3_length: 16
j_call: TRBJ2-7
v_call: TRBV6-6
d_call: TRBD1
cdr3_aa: CASSYLPGQGRYEQYF
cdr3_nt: TGTGCCAGCAGTTACCTACCGGGACAGGGTCGTTACGAGCAGTACTTC

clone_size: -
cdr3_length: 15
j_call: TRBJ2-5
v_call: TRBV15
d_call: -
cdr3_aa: CATSRVLAGQETQYF
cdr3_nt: TGTGCCACCAGCAGAGTTCTAGCTGGTCAAGAGACCCAGTACTTC

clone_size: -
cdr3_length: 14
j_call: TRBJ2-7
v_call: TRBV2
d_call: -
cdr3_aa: CASSKGPFTYEQYF
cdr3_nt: TGTGCCAGCAGTAAAGGGCCGTTCACCTACGAGCAGTACTTC

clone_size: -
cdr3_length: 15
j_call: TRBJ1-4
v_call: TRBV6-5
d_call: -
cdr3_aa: CASKVTGRVDEKLFF
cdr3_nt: TGTGCCAGCAAAGTTACGGGCAGGGTAGATGAAAAACTGTTTTTT

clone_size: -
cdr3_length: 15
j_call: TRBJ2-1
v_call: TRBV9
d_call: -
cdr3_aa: CASSVATGPPVGQFF
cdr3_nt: TGTGCCAGCAGCGTGGCGACGGGGCCTCCGGTGGGGCAGTTCTTC

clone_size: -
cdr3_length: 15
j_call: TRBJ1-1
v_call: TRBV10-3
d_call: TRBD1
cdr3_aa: CAITPGTGTGTEAFF
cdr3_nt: TGTGCCATCACCCCCGGGACAGGGACAGGGACTGAAGCTTTCTTT

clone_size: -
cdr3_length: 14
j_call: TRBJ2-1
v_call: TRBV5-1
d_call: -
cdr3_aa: CASSSSPGLNEQFF
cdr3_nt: TGCGCCAGCAGCTCCTCCCCGGGGCTTAATGAGCAGTTCTTC

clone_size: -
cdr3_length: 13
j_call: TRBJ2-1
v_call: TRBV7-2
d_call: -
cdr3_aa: CASSTITGFEQFF
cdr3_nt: TGTGCCAGCAGCACGATCACAGGGTTTGAGCAGTTCTTC

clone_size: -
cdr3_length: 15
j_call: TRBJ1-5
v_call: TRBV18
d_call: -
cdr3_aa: CASSPPGEVNQPQHF
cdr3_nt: TGTGCCAGCTCACCACCGGGGGAGGTGAATCAGCCCCAGCATTTT

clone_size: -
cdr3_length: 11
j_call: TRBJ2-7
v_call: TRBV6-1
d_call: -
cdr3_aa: CASSEGYEQYF
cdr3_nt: TGTGCCAGCAGTGAGGGCTACGAGCAGTACTTC

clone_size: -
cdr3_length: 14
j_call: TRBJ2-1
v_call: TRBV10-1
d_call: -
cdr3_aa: CASSESFGGTEQFF
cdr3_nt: TGCGCCAGCAGTGAGTCCTTTGGGGGCACTGAGCAGTTCTTC

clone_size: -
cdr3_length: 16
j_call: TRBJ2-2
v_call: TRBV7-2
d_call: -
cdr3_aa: CASSYLGIGSPGELFF
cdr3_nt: TGTGCCAGCAGCTACCTCGGAATAGGGTCACCCGGGGAGCTGTTTTTT

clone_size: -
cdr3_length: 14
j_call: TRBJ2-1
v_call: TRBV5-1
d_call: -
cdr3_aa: CASSLTGSYNEQFF
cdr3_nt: TGCGCCAGCAGCTTGACAGGCTCCTACAATGAGCAGTTCTTC

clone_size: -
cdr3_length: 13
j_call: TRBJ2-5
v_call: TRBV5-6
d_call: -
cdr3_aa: CASSLRGGETQYF
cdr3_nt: TGTGCCAGCAGCTTAAGGGGCGGAGAGACCCAGTACTTC

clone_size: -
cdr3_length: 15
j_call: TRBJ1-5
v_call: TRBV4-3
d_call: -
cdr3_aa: CASSPQRGLDQPQHF
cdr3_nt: TGCGCCAGCAGCCCTCAGCGGGGGCTTGATCAGCCCCAGCATTTT

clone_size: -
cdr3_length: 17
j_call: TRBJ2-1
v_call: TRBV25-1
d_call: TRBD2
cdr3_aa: CASSELTSGGIHNEQFF
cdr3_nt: TGTGCCAGCAGTGAATTGACTAGCGGGGGGATACACAATGAGCAGTTCTTC

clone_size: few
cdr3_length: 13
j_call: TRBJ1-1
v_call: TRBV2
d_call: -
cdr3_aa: CASSGTPEGQAFF
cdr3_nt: TGTGCCAGCAGTGGGACCCCAGAGGGGCAAGCTTTCTTT

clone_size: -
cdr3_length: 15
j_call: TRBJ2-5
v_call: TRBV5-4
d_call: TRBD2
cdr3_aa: CASSKLAAIQETQYF
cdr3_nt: TGTGCCAGCAGCAAACTAGCGGCCATCCAAGAGACCCAGTACTTC

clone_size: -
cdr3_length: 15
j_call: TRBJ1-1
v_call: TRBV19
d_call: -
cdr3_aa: CASSSSGAVNTEAFF
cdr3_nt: TGTGCCAGTAGTTCCTCAGGGGCGGTGAACACTGAAGCTTTCTTT

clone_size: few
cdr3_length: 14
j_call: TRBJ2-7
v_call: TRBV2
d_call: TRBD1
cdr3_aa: CASATQGTPYEQYF
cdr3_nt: TGTGCCAGCGCGACACAGGGGACACCCTACGAGCAGTACTTC

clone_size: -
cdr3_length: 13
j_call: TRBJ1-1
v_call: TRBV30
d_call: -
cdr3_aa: CASWSLAYTEAFF
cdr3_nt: TGTGCCTCCTGGAGCCTCGCATACACTGAAGCTTTCTTT

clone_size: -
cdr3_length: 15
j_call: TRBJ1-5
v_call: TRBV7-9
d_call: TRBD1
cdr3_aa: CASSLGGTGPWPQHF
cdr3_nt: TGTGCCAGCAGCTTAGGGGGGACAGGGCCCTGGCCCCAGCATTTT

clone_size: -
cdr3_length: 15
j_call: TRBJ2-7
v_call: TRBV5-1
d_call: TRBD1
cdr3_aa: CASSTSGTGGYEQYF
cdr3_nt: TGCGCCAGCAGCACCTCCGGGACAGGGGGGTACGAGCAGTACTTC

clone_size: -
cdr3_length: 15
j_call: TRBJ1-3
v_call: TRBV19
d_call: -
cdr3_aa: CASSAGTPSGNTIYF
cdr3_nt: TGTGCCAGTAGTGCGGGGACACCTTCTGGAAACACCATATATTTT

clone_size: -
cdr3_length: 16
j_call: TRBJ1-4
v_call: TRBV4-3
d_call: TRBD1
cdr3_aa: CASSQARDRVNEKLFF
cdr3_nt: TGCGCCAGCAGCCAAGCCCGGGACAGGGTGAATGAAAAACTGTTTTTT

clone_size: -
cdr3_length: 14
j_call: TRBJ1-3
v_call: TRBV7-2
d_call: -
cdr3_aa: CASSNRVSGNTIYF
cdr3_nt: TGTGCCAGCAGCAACAGGGTATCCGGAAACACCATATATTTT

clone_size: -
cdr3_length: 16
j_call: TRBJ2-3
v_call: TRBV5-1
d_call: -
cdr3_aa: CASSLADRGGTDTQYF
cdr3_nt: TGCGCCAGCAGCTTGGCCGACCGAGGGGGCACAGATACGCAGTATTTT

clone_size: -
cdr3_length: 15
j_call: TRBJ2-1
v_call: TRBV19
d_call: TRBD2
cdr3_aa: CASSPLAGGPNEQFF
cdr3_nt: TGTGCCAGTAGTCCACTAGCGGGAGGGCCCAATGAGCAGTTCTTC

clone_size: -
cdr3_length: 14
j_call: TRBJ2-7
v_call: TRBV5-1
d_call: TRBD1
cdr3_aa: CASSLEGAGYEQYF
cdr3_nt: TGCGCCAGCAGCTTGGAGGGGGCCGGGTACGAGCAGTACTTC